A single sample is the source of the 32 T cell receptor beta chains below, sequenced in a study of T cells after yellow fever vaccination. TCRdb reanalysed the 5' RACE reads using MiXCR and keeps one entry per CDR3 protein. The sample holds about 210,000 distinct CDR3 sequences, around 6.7% seen once. The sample here was CD4+ T cells sorted from PBMCs, taken on the day of the yellow fever booster vaccination. These TCRs come from a man between 25 and 39 years old who received the YFV17D yellow fever vaccine.

Notes on this clonotype: A read error is possible here, since a much larger clone lies one base away. The chain couples TRBV30 to TRBJ2-3; D is uncertain. The CDR3 has 14 amino acids. The V gene's germline CDR1 is GTSNPN and CDR2 SVGIG (reference sequence). The DNA of the CDR3 is TGTGCCCGGAGTGTAGGCCTACGCCTTGGGTCGCAGTATTTT. Its protein product is CARSVGLRLGSQYF.

In its sample, this clonotype was seen many times. The chain has TRBV2 and TRBJ2-1; D might be TRBD1 or TRBD2, each matching 6 bases. This CDR3 spans 13 amino acids. Germline loops: CDR1 SNHLY, CDR2 FYNNEI. Trimming took off 6 bases at V and 9 bases at J, with 15 bases between the two ends. The CDR3 DNA follows: TGTGCCAGCAGAGCCTCCGGGGGCGGTGAGCAGTTCTTC. It codes for CASRASGGGEQFF. The full variable domain, completed using reference TRBV2 and TRBJ2-1, is EPEVTQTPSHQVTQMGQEVILRCVPISNHLYFYWYRQILGQKVEFLVSFYNNEISEKSEIFDDQFSVERPDGSNFTLKIRSTKLEDSAMYFCASRASGGGEQFFGPGTRLTVL.

This clonotype was detected a few times. DNA for the CDR3: TGTGCCAGCAGCTCCCAGAGTGGGGGACAGTTAGAGACCCAGTACTTC. Translation gives CASSSQSGGQLETQYF. The gene calls are TRBV7-2 and TRBJ2-5; 7 bases map to TRBD1. The V and J ends lost 4 bases and 4 bases, in that order; junction bases with no gene match: 12. CDR3 length: 16 residues. CDR1 and CDR2 (germline): SGHTA, FQGNSA.

Many counts were recorded for this clonotype. The rearrangement links TRBV7-8 to TRBJ2-7, with a tentative D call TRBD2 (5 bases). The CDR3 sequence is 13 residues long. Between the trimmed V and J ends, which lost 4 bases and 5 bases, there was a span of 12 bases. Germline CDR1 SGHVS, CDR2 FQNEAQ. The CDR3 sequence: CASSSTGKNEQYF. The CDR3 nucleotides are TGTGCCAGCAGCTCTACCGGGAAGAACGAGCAGTACTTC.

The rearrangement uses TRBV4-2 and TRBJ2-5; D is unresolved. Germline assignment: CDR1 LGHNA and CDR2 YNFKEQ. V lost 0 bases and J 4 bases, leaving 6 bases between the germline ends. The CDR3 sequence is 13 residues long. The CDR3 region is CASSQDTRETQYF. DNA of the CDR3: TGTGCCAGCAGCCAAGATACGCGAGAGACCCAGTACTTC.

This clonotype was seen more than once but under ten times. This chain links TRBV14 with TRBJ2-3; 7 nucleotides agree with TRBD2. The CDR3 consists of 17 residues. CDR1 is SGHDN and CDR2 is FVKESK in the germline V gene. The J segment lost 3 bases and the V segment lost 1 base, leaving 10 bases of the junction unmatched. CDR3 DNA sequence: TGTGCCAGCAGCCAAGGAGTCAGCGGGATCCGTACAGATACGCAGTATTTT. This gives the protein CASSQGVSGIRTDTQYF.

The table lists this clonotype with a few counts. The CDR3 nucleotides are TGTGCCAGCAGCCTCGGACTAGCGGGAGCGACAGATACGCAGTATTTT. Its protein product is CASSLGLAGATDTQYF. V and J are TRBV5-4 and TRBJ2-3; 13 bases are shared with TRBD2. CDR1 is SGHNT, CDR2 YYREEE, per germline (reference sequence). V gave up 4 bases and J gave up 3 bases; unmatched junction bases: 5. The CDR3 consists of 16 residues. Drawing the rest from reference TRBV5-4 and TRBJ2-3, the complete variable domain is ETGVTQSPTHLIKTRGQQVTLRCSSQSGHNTVSWYQQALGQGPQFIFQYYREEENGRGNFPPRFSGLQFPNYSSELNVNALELDDSALYLCASSLGLAGATDTQYFGPGTRLTVL.

In regard to this clonotype: One junction end does not reproduce the germline sequence, and a read error may be involved. The chain employs TRBV7-8 and TRBJ2-7, with D perhaps TRBD2 (6 bases). The CDR3 is made up of 13 amino acids. The germline CDR1 and CDR2 sequences are SGHVS and FQNEAQ. For the CDR3, the DNA is TGTGCCAACAGCTTAGCGGTCCTCTACGAGCAGTACTTC. It translates to CANSLAVLYEQYF.

In its sample, this clonotype was seen a few times. This sequence joins TRBV5-5 and TRBJ1-4; the D gene is possibly TRBD1 (5 bases). The V end lost 5 bases, the J end lost 4 bases, and 12 bases lay between the germline ends. The CDR3 sequence is 14 residues long. Germline lookup yields CDR1 SGHKS and CDR2 YYEKEE (reference sequence). This CDR3 reads CASSRDVINEKLFF. The CDR3 region has the DNA TGTGCCAGCAGTAGGGACGTCATTAATGAAAAACTGTTTTTT.

In its sample, this clonotype was seen many times. This sequence joins TRBV5-1 and TRBJ2-1; TRBD2 aligns across 8 bases. Per germline, CDR1 SGHRS and CDR2 YFSETQ. The CDR3 is made up of 14 amino acids. Germline trimming cut 4 bases from V and 7 bases from J; bases unmatched to any gene: 7. CDR3 nucleotide sequence: TGCGCCAGCAGCCGGAGCGGGAGTGGGAATGAGCAGTTCTTC. This translates into CASSRSGSGNEQFF.

This clonotype was seen many times. The rearrangement links TRBV9 to TRBJ2-1; a possible D gene is TRBD2 (6 bases). Germline lookup yields CDR1 SGDLS and CDR2 YYNGEE. Trimming pared 7 bases from V and 8 bases from J, leaving 16 bases between. The CDR3 has 13 residues. In DNA, the CDR3 is TGTGCCAGCCAGGGAGGCCAGGGTCATGAGCAGTTCTTC. The encoded protein is CASQGGQGHEQFF.

This clonotype was counted between two and nine times. The CDR3 DNA follows: TGCGCCAGCAGCTTGGGACTAGCGGGAGCTAAAACCGGGGAGCTGTTTTTT. Translation: CASSLGLAGAKTGELFF. The chain couples TRBV5-1 to TRBJ2-2; 12 bases are shared with TRBD2. V trimming: 0 bases; J trimming: 5 bases; junction bases outside the gene matches: 5. The CDR3 loop spans 17 amino acids. CDR1 is SGHRS, CDR2 YFSETQ, per germline.

This clonotype was observed at least ten times. The chain uses TRBV12-3 or TRBV12-4 and TRBJ2-3; D gene uncertain. The length of the CDR3 is 15 residues. V was cut by 4 bases and J by 0 bases, with 11 bases left in between. CDR3 coding DNA: TGTGCCAGCAGTTATGGCCCCTCTAGCACAGATACGCAGTATTTT. This encodes CASSYGPSSTDTQYF.

This clonotype has ten or more counts. The chain is built from TRBV5-6 and TRBJ2-7, with 14 bases aligning to TRBD2. The J segment lost 2 bases and the V segment lost 3 bases, leaving 4 bases of the junction unmatched. CDR1 and CDR2 (germline): SGHDT, YYEEEE. The CDR3 loop spans 16 amino acids. Written as DNA, the CDR3 is TGTGCCAGCAGCTCGGGACTAGCGGGAGTGACCTACGAGCAGTACTTC. Its protein is CASSSGLAGVTYEQYF.

A few counts support this clonotype. This rearrangement joins TRBV10-3 to TRBJ2-2, with TRBD2 matching over 15 bases. Unmatched junction bases numbered 9, after V lost 5 bases and J lost 5 bases. This CDR3 spans 18 amino acids. Germline values: CDR1 ENHRY, CDR2 SYGVKD. This chain's CDR3 is CAISRTSGRAVSTGELFF. In DNA form, the CDR3 reads TGTGCCATCAGTAGGACTAGCGGGAGGGCCGTGAGTACCGGGGAGCTGTTTTTT.

In this sample, this clonotype turned up a few times. The rearrangement links TRBV12-3 or TRBV12-4 to TRBJ2-1; the match to TRBD1 covers 8 bases. The CDR3 is 16 residues long. The V segment lost 4 bases and the J segment 9 bases; nucleotides outside the gene matches: 14. The CDR3 region is CASSYMGAGGFGEQFF. The CDR3 nucleotides are TGTGCCAGCAGTTATATGGGGGCAGGGGGCTTCGGTGAGCAGTTCTTC.

This clonotype was detected many times. The chain has TRBV11-2 and TRBJ2-7; 11 bases fit TRBD2. The germline gives CDR1 SGHAT, CDR2 FQNNGV. J gave up 3 bases and V 4 bases, and 5 bases lay outside the gene matches. The CDR3 totals 15 residues. The CDR3 reads CASSSTSGNSYEQYF. CDR3 in DNA: TGTGCCAGCAGCTCGACTAGCGGGAATAGCTACGAGCAGTACTTC.

To note about this clonotype: Just one base apart from a much larger clone, this may be a read error. The rearrangement uses TRBV2 and TRBJ2-7; 8 nucleotides agree with TRBD2. CDR3 length: 14 residues. Germline V gene data show CDR1 as SNHLY and CDR2 as FYNNEI. CDR3 DNA: TGTGCCAGCGGACTAGCAGTAGGCTCCTACGAGCAGAACTTC. Translation gives CASGLAVGSYEQNF.

This clonotype has at least ten counts. The rearrangement joins TRBV21-1 to TRBJ1-4; the DNA was not used to check the table's D call, TRBD1. TRBV21-1 is labeled a pseudogene. CDR3 length: 16 amino acids. CDR3 DNA: TGTGCCGGCGGGGGGGACAGAGCCCCTTTATGTGAAAAACTGTTTTTT. Translated: CAGGGDRAPLCEKLFF.

The sample holds many counts of this clonotype. The chain links TRBV6-2 or TRBV6-3 to TRBJ2-1; D unclear. The CDR3 length is 15 residues. V lost 2 bases and J lost 4, with 12 bases in between. The germline V gene encodes CDR1 MNHEY and CDR2 SVGEGT. The CDR3 region is CASSYEGSGYNEQFF. CDR3 DNA sequence: TGTGCCAGCAGTTACGAAGGATCCGGGTACAATGAGCAGTTCTTC.

This clonotype has more than one count but fewer than ten. The chain couples TRBV28 to TRBJ2-6, with D tentatively TRBD2 (6 bases). The CDR3 contains 15 residues. Germline CDR1 reads MDHEN; CDR2 reads SYDVKM. The ends were cut back, 2 bases at V and 4 bases at J, with 9 bases in the middle. CDR3 in DNA: TGTGCCAGCAGTTTAGGGGGAGGAGGGGCCAACGTCCTGACTTTC. As protein: CASSLGGGGANVLTF.

Many counts were recorded for this clonotype. The chain joins TRBV7-9 to TRBJ2-7, with no clear D. Between the trimmed V and J ends, which lost 1 base and 6 bases, there was a span of 7 bases. Germline V lookup: CDR1 SEHNR, CDR2 FQNEAQ (reference sequence). This CDR3 has 12 residues. CDR3 in amino acids: CASSLVYGEQYF. For the CDR3, the DNA is TGTGCCAGCAGCTTAGTTTACGGCGAGCAGTACTTC.

Ten or more counts support this clonotype. The chain couples TRBV7-2 to TRBJ2-1, with D unclear. CDR3 length equals 14 residues. The V and J ends lost 5 bases and 4 bases respectively, with 12 bases between them. Per germline, CDR1 SGHTA and CDR2 FQGNSA. CDR3 sequence reads: CASSPMSVYNEQFF. In nucleotides, the CDR3 is TGTGCCAGCAGCCCAATGTCGGTTTACAATGAGCAGTTCTTC.

This clonotype occurred a few times. The chain combines TRBV20-1 with TRBJ2-7; no clear D. The V gene lost 0 bases and the J gene lost 3 bases, with 15 bases spanning the gap. The CDR3 is 15 residues long. Germline V gene sequence: CDR1 DFQATT, CDR2 SNEGSKA (reference sequence). CDR3 in amino acids: CSARDTGLKYYEQYF. The CDR3 coding sequence is TGCAGTGCTAGAGACACGGGCCTCAAATACTACGAGCAGTACTTC.

The CDR3 DNA sequence: TGTGCCAGCTCTCCGACTAGCGGGAGCGTATACGAGCAGTACTTC. This sequence encodes CASSPTSGSVYEQYF. The chain combines TRBV18 with TRBJ2-7, with 12 nucleotides matching TRBD2. The CDR3 covers 15 residues. Trimming removed 6 bases from V and 4 bases from J; junction bases left unmatched: 7. Germline loops: CDR1 KGHSH, CDR2 LQKENI.

For this clonotype: One junction end disagrees with the germline gene, perhaps due to a read error. This chain connects TRBV5-1 to TRBJ2-2, with 11 bases that match TRBD1. The CDR3 spans 14 residues. From germline, CDR1 is SGHRS and CDR2 YFSETQ. The CDR3 DNA sequence: TGCGCCAGCGGCTTGGACAGGGGGCTAGAGGAGCTGTTTTTT. Residues: CASGLDRGLEELFF.

This rearrangement joins TRBV6-2 or TRBV6-3 to TRBJ1-5; TRBD1 aligns across 11 bases. The CDR3 runs 18 residues. CDR1 and CDR2 (germline): MNHEY, SVGEGT. V was clipped by 5 bases and J by 0 bases; unmatched bases: 9. In DNA, the CDR3 is TGTGCCAGCAGTGCCCCCGGGACAGGGGGGAATAGCAATCAGCCCCAGCATTTT. Amino acid sequence: CASSAPGTGGNSNQPQHF.

This clonotype was picked up many times. The rearrangement links TRBV5-1 to TRBJ2-1; D remains ambiguous. The germline V and J ends were trimmed by 0 bases and 5 bases, with 9 bases remaining between them. The CDR3 sequence is 14 residues long. Germline V gene data show CDR1 as SGHRS and CDR2 as YFSETQ. CDR3 nucleotides: TGCGCCAGCAGCTTGGGGGCCCCCAACAATGAGCAGTTCTTC. Protein sequence: CASSLGAPNNEQFF.

The chain joins TRBV7-2 to TRBJ2-3; tentatively, D is TRBD2 (8 bases). Per the germline V gene, CDR1 is SGHTA and CDR2 is FQGNSA. V dropped 2 bases and J dropped 4 bases, with 16 bases sitting between them. The CDR3 sequence is 16 residues long. CDR3 coding DNA: TGTGCCAGCAGCTTAAGGGACGGGAGGGGGCCAGATACGCAGTATTTT. The encoded protein is CASSLRDGRGPDTQYF.

The CDR3 bases are TGCAGTGTACAGAACTACGAGCAGTACTTC. This sequence encodes CSVQNYEQYF. The chain is built from TRBV20-1 and TRBJ2-7, with unresolved D. The germline V gene has CDR1 DFQATT and CDR2 SNEGSKA (reference sequence). The V and J ends lost 7 bases and 3 bases respectively, with 7 bases between them. The CDR3 runs to 10 residues.

This clonotype came up many times. The chain carries TRBV4-3 and TRBJ2-3; the match to TRBD2 covers 9 bases. The trim removed 4 bases at V and 6 bases at J, leaving 14 bases unmatched. The CDR3 runs to 17 residues. CDR1 and CDR2 from the germline V gene are LGHNA and YSLEER. CDR3 in amino acids: CASSLSPPGSGSDTQYF. Here the CDR3 DNA reads TGCGCCAGCAGCCTATCCCCCCCCGGTAGCGGGAGCGATACGCAGTATTTT.

The table lists this clonotype with many counts. The chain joins TRBV27 to TRBJ2-7; TRBD2 matches 8 bases. Germline V gene data show CDR1 as MNHEY and CDR2 as SMNVEV (reference sequence). The length of the CDR3 is 15 residues. The ends lost 5 bases at V and 7 bases at J; junction bases unmatched: 13. Written as DNA, the CDR3 is TGTGCCAGCAGTGCCCGGACAGCGGGAGTATGGGAGCAGTACTTC. It yields the protein CASSARTAGVWEQYF.